This T cell receptor beta chain was obtained from a study of metastatic and nonmetastatic thyroid tumors (dated by TCRdb to 2019 to 2021). With respect to the entire study: Repertoires from peripheral blood and from tumor or nodule tissue samples of malignant and benign thyroid patients were compared.

The receptor library was made with PCR. The listed sequencing device is Illumina HiSeq 4000. High-throughput sequencing was used to profile the TCR beta-chain CDR3 region of each patient. As for the original processing: A classifier to discriminate distant-metastatic papillary thyroid cancer patients was built from CDR3 differences across clinicopathological groups. The Shannon index was used to assess repertoire diversity, and the Morisita-Horn index was used to assess tumor-blood repertoire similarity. TCRdb reanalyzed the raw reads on its own, using fastp at Q25 for trimming and MiXCR for clone calling, and kept in-frame beta chains. Clone size and V and J calls follow TCRdb, not the original study. For this sample the table gives approximately 44,000 clones, of which 24% were detected only once. The ten most abundant clones make up 13% to 15% of the sample. What the study reported, not specific to this receptor: In both blood and tumor samples, TCR beta diversity was reported to be significantly higher in malignant tumors than in benign nodules.

This clone was observed a few times. Its antigen target is currently unknown. Base qualities are not provided; no much larger clone lies one nucleotide away. The germline ends are 13 bases apart after V is trimmed by 9 bases and J by 5 bases. Per the germline V gene (reference sequence), LNHDA is the CDR1 and SQIVND is the CDR2. Including the terminal cysteine and phenylalanine, the CDR3 comprises 12 residues. Just CDR3 DNA is preserved here, 36 bases in frame from base 1. None of the patients had been given any treatment before thyroid surgery. The study retrospectively analysed patient clinical samples collected from the early 2010s to the late 2010s using T-cell receptor beta sequencing.

The V gene is TRBV19 and the J gene is TRBJ1-2; TRBD1 could be the D gene, as 5 bases match. This receptor was obtained from a female donor with papillary thyroid cancer or a benign thyroid nodule (not recorded which). Some clones in this sample may be carry-over from other donors' samples. The specimen sequenced was tumor tissue. Here the CDR3 is given as CARGLFVYGYTF. The base sequence is TGTGCCAGGGGGCTATTCGTTTATGGCTACACCTTC.